This entry is about one T cell receptor (beta chain). Its specificity is not known. The CDR3 goes on 3 residues after the read ends, and that part is filled in from the germline J gene. Each participant carried one incident cervical HPV16 infection only. The repertoire was sequenced with immunoSEQ multiplex PCR; TCRdb's copy has only in-frame clones and lacks some. The table for this sample gives tens of thousands of clones. Germline-derived CDR1 and CDR2 are SNHLY and FYNNEI. Deletions cut 7 bases from V and 1 base from J, with 13 bases between. CDR3 length: 14 residues. These data are taken from a study of T cells in women clearing cervical HPV infection. About the study: Cases' blood sampling followed lesion detection by median around 160 days (90 to 200).

Broader study findings: TRBV6-7 relative abundance averaged approximately 0.11% in cases and approximately 0.15% in controls.

Sequencing was performed on blood buffy coat. The clonotype originates from a woman aged 18-69 years with a cervical HPV16 infection that either progressed to CIN3+ or cleared (not recorded which). V and J are TRBV2 and TRBJ1-1; D possibly corresponds to TRBD1 (5 bases). The CDR3 loop reads CASNKQESNTEAFF. CDR3 DNA, as far as it was read: TGTGCCAGCAACAAACAGGAGTCGAACACTGAA.